One and the same sample provided the 5 T cell receptor beta chains below, sequenced in a study of shared clonotypes between healthy human individuals. The table came from immunoSEQ multiplex PCR; TCRdb's copy has only in-frame clones and leaves some out. The repertoire holds a few hundred thousand clones, with more than 60% as singletons. The source material was memory CD4+ T cells sorted from blood. Subset described: CD45RA-negative fraction. These receptors originate from a man aged 25 to 45 in good health.

The J gene is TRBJ2-5, the V gene TRBV29-1; D may be TRBD1 (5 bases). The CDR3 consists of 13 residues. V dropped 6 bases and J dropped 2 bases, with 13 bases sitting between them. Per the germline V gene, CDR1 is SQVTM and CDR2 is ANQGSEA. The chain's CDR3 is CSVERQFQETQYF. For the CDR3, the DNA is TGCAGCGTCGAACGACAGTTTCAAGAGACCCAGTACTTC.

Only one count was recorded for this clone. The chain is built from TRBV7-2 and TRBJ2-1; unclear D gene. The CDR3 consists of 12 residues. CDR1 is SGHTA and CDR2 is FQGNSA in the germline V gene. Trimming took off 0 bases at V and 9 bases at J, with 6 bases between the two ends. CDR3 nucleotide sequence: TGTGCCAGCAGCTTAGCGGTAGCTGAGCAGTTCTTC. This sequence encodes CASSLAVAEQFF.

J is TRBJ2-3 and V is TRBV5-4; 9 bases agree with TRBD2. The trim removed 4 bases at V and 2 bases at J, leaving 11 bases unmatched. Germline CDR1 SGHNT, CDR2 YYREEE (reference sequence). The CDR3 spans 17 residues. CDR3 in amino acids: CASSRRAGGSYTDTQYF. The CDR3 DNA is TGTGCCAGCAGCCGACGAGCGGGAGGCTCCTACACAGATACGCAGTATTTT.

The genes are TRBV4-3 and TRBJ2-2; TRBD2 is a possible D gene (5 bases). Looked up from germline, CDR1 is LGHNA and CDR2 is YSLEER. Trimming took 2 bases from V and 7 from J, leaving 11 bases between them. This CDR3 has 14 residues. The CDR3 here is CASSQFGVGGELFF. The CDR3, as DNA: TGCGCCAGCAGCCAATTCGGGGTTGGCGGGGAGCTGTTTTTT.

The chain links TRBV2 to TRBJ2-5; no clear D. The CDR3 has 11 residues. V gave up 9 bases and J gave up 3 bases, with 8 bases separating them. Germline loops: CDR1 SNHLY, CDR2 FYNNEI. The CDR3 region is CASVKEETQYF. CDR3 sequence (DNA): TGTGCCAGTGTCAAGGAAGAGACCCAGTACTTC.